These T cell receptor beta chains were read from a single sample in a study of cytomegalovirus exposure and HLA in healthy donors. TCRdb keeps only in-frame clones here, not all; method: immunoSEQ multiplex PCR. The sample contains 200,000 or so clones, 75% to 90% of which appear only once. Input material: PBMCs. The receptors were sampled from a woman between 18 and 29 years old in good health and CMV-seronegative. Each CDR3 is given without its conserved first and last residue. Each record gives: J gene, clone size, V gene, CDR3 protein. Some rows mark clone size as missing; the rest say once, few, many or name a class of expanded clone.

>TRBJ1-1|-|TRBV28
ASTLRQGAFVAF
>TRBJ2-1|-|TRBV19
ASSWVSRSYNEQF
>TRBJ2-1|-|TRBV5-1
ASRDLVEYNEQF
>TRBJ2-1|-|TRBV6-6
ASSPGRIYNEQF
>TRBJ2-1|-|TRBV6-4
ASSDSGRGMGEQF
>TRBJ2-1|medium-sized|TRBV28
ASSCRGYNEQF
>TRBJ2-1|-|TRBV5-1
ASSFGRPNNEQF
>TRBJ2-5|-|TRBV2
ASEQGIQETQY
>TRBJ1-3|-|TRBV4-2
ASSQDPRNRGNTIY
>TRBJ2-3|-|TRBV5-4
ASSLGQRSTDTQY
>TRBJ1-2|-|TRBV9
ASSVSNRANYGYT
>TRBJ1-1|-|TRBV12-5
ASATGQTNTEAF
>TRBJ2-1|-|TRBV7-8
ASSLVASGFNLNSYNEQF
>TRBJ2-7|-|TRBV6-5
ASSYSGGPYEQY
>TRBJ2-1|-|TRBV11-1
ATSSRSGYNEQF
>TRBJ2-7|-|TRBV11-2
ASSLLYEQY
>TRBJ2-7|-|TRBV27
ASRALGAGRSEQY
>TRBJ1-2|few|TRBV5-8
ASSLGVRFYGYT
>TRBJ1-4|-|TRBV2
ASSDLQGATNEKLF
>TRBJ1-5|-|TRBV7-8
ASSFPDQPQH
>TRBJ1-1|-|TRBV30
AWEDAGEAF
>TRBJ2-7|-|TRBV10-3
AISVGSRNEQY